These 27 T cell receptor beta chains were sequenced from one sample in a study of long-term antiretroviral therapy in people with HIV. The run of the v3.0 immunoSEQ assay was at survey level. Sequenced by immunoSEQ multiplex PCR; TCRdb stores in-frame clones only, minus some. The sample lists around 43,000 clones; 94% were seen once. Sequenced here: unsorted PBMCs, sampled approximately 9.1 years after starting antiretroviral therapy. These receptors were taken from a man under 40 with HIV.

The chain employs TRBV6-5 and TRBJ2-7, with TRBD2 identical over 7 bases. The germline gives CDR1 MNHEY, CDR2 SVGAGI. The CDR3 has 15 amino acids. V was clipped by 6 bases and J by 1 base; unmatched bases: 9. The CDR3 loop is CASRARDGGSYEQYV. CDR3 sequence (DNA): TGTGCCAGCAGGGCCCGGGACGGGGGGTCCTACGAGCAGTACGTC.

The chain employs TRBV27 and TRBJ1-2; no firm D call. The CDR3 runs to 13 residues. The V gene's germline CDR1 is MNHEY and CDR2 SMNVEV (reference sequence). Trimming took 5 bases from V and 4 from J, leaving 11 bases between them. The CDR3 is CASSPETAYGYTF. The CDR3 region has the DNA TGTGCCAGCAGTCCCGAGACTGCCTATGGCTACACCTTC.

The rearrangement uses TRBV13 and TRBJ1-5; no clear D gene. CDR1 and CDR2 (germline): PRHDT, FYEKMQ (reference sequence). The CDR3 is 14 residues long. Between the trimmed V and J ends, which lost 5 bases and 3 bases, there was a span of 11 bases. The CDR3 DNA reads TGTGCCAGCAGCCTCAGCGGGCTCAATCAGCCCCAGCATTTT. Translated, it gives CASSLSGLNQPQHF.

The rearrangement uses TRBV6-1 and TRBJ2-7; TRBD1 aligns across 8 bases. Germline CDR1 and CDR2: MNHNS and SASEGT. The junction had 11 bases not matched to a gene; V was cut back by 4 bases and J by 3 bases. The CDR3 extends over 16 amino acids. CDR3 residues: CASSALDRVFVYEQYF. The CDR3 region has the DNA TGTGCCAGCAGTGCTCTGGACAGGGTTTTTGTCTACGAGCAGTACTTC.

The gene calls are TRBV6-5 and TRBJ1-3; no firm D call. Trimming removed 7 bases from V and 0 bases from J, with 13 bases in between. Germline CDR1 reads MNHEY; CDR2 reads SVGAGI. The CDR3 has 15 residues. CDR3 residues: CASTPDGISGNTIYF. Written as DNA, the CDR3 is TGTGCCAGCACTCCAGACGGCATCTCTGGAAACACCATATATTTT.

V is TRBV19 and J is TRBJ1-5; 8 nucleotides align to TRBD1. J gave up 4 bases and V 10 bases, and 6 bases lay outside the gene matches. The germline V gene encodes CDR1 LNHDA and CDR2 SQIVND (reference sequence). The CDR3 totals 13 residues. The CDR3, as DNA: TGTGCCACCTCGGACAGGGTAAATCAGCCCCAGCATTTT. Protein: CATSDRVNQPQHF.

V and J are TRBV21-1 and TRBJ2-1; the table gives TRBD2 as D, unverified against the DNA. TRBV21-1 is described as a pseudogene. The CDR3 has 15 amino acids. DNA of the CDR3: TGTGCCAGCAGCAAAAGTGGCCAGCCCGGGGATGAGCAGTTCTTC. Amino acid sequence: CASSKSGQPGDEQFF.

The V call is TRBV6-6, the J call TRBJ1-1; unclear D gene. Trimming pared 7 bases from V and 1 base from J, leaving 13 bases between. The germline gives CDR1 MNHNY, CDR2 SVGAGI (reference sequence). This CDR3 spans 14 amino acids. CDR3 amino acids: CASINSGQNTEAFF. CDR3 nucleotides: TGTGCCAGCATCAACAGTGGGCAGAACACTGAAGCTTTCTTT.

The chain is built from TRBV13 and TRBJ2-3; D remains unclear. The CDR3 runs to 15 residues. The V end lost 3 bases, the J end lost 0 bases, and 10 bases lay between the germline ends. Germline values: CDR1 PRHDT, CDR2 FYEKMQ (reference sequence). CDR3 sequence (DNA): TGTGCCAGCAGCTTCGAGACCGCTAGCACAGATACGCAGTATTTT. Its translation is CASSFETASTDTQYF. Variable domain in full (rest from reference TRBV13 and TRBJ2-3): AAGVIQSPRHLIKEKRETATLKCYPIPRHDTVYWYQQGPGQDPQFLISFYEKMQSDKGSIPDRFSAQQFSDYHSELNMSSLELGDSALYFCASSFETASTDTQYFGPGTRLTVL.

The gene calls are TRBV11-2 and TRBJ1-6; D not certain. The CDR3 is 13 amino acids. Germline lookup yields CDR1 SGHAT and CDR2 FQNNGV. The V end lost 6 bases, the J end lost 10 bases, and 13 bases lay between the germline ends. CDR3 residues: CASSSGLVSPLHF. DNA for the CDR3: TGTGCCAGCAGTTCTGGCCTTGTATCACCCCTCCACTTT.

This chain uses TRBV7-3 with TRBJ1-2; D remains unclear. The CDR3 spans 11 residues. Germline V gene lookup returns CDR1 SGHTA and CDR2 FQGTGA. The ends were cut back, 3 bases at V and 8 bases at J, with 7 bases in the middle. CDR3 coding DNA: TGTGCCAGCAGCTTTCCCGTAGGCTACACCTTC. It specifies CASSFPVGYTF.

The chain couples TRBV10-1 to TRBJ1-2; D remains unclear. Trimming pared 6 bases from V and 4 bases from J, leaving 12 bases between. This CDR3 contains 13 residues. CDR1 and CDR2 (germline): WNHNN, SYGVQD (reference sequence). This chain's CDR3 is CASSHRLRYGYTF. The CDR3, as DNA: TGCGCCAGCAGCCACCGGCTACGCTATGGCTACACCTTC.

The chain joins TRBV7-8 to TRBJ1-1; unclear D gene. Germline-derived CDR1 and CDR2 are SGHVS and FQNEAQ. This CDR3 region has 12 residues. Trimming removed 1 base from V and 7 bases from J, with 7 bases in between. The CDR3: CASSLVVSEAFF. As DNA, the CDR3 is TGTGCCAGCAGCTTAGTAGTCAGTGAAGCTTTCTTT.

This rearrangement joins TRBV5-1 to TRBJ1-1; D gene ambiguous. CDR1 and CDR2 (germline): SGHRS, YFSETQ. Trimming removed 0 bases from V and 3 bases from J, with 9 bases in between. This CDR3 spans 14 amino acids. The CDR3 DNA follows: TGCGCCAGCAGCTTGGCTTCCAAGGACACTGAAGCTTTCTTT. This sequence encodes CASSLASKDTEAFF.

This clone appeared a single time. V is TRBV4-1 and J is TRBJ2-7; D gene unclear. This CDR3 has 13 residues. Trimming cost V 3 bases and J 0 bases, with 6 bases left between them. The germline V gene encodes CDR1 MGHRA and CDR2 YSYEKL. The chain's CDR3 is CASSQPGSYEQYF. CDR3 DNA: TGCGCCAGCAGCCAGCCGGGCTCCTACGAGCAGTACTTC.

The CDR3 sequence is CASANRGYGYTF. CDR3 nucleotides: TGTGCCAGCGCGAACCGGGGATATGGCTACACCTTC. The V call is TRBV28, the J call TRBJ1-2; no reliable D call. V lost 8 bases and J 5 bases, leaving 12 bases between the germline ends. The CDR3 runs 12 residues. Per the germline V gene, CDR1 is MDHEN and CDR2 is SYDVKM.

This chain links TRBV27 with TRBJ1-4, with D tentatively TRBD1 (5 bases). The CDR3 runs to 17 residues. Germline V CDR1 and CDR2: MNHEY, SMNVEV (reference sequence). V was cut by 2 bases and J by 0 bases, with 13 bases left in between. CDR3: CASSLRAGTTTNEKLFF. CDR3 bases: TGTGCCAGCAGTTTAAGGGCAGGGACTACAACTAATGAAAAACTGTTTTTT.

The rearrangement links TRBV9 to TRBJ1-1; a possible D gene is TRBD1 (5 bases). The CDR3 runs to 18 residues. Trimming left V 0 bases short and J 2 bases short, with 20 bases between. The germline CDR1 and CDR2 sequences are SGDLS and YYNGEE. CDR3 protein: CASSVGPTLTGANTEAFF. In DNA, the CDR3 is TGTGCCAGCAGCGTAGGCCCAACCTTGACCGGGGCTAACACTGAAGCTTTCTTT.

V and J are TRBV7-3 and TRBJ1-6; perhaps TRBD1 as D (5 bases). The CDR3 has 20 residues. The V end lost 2 bases, the J end lost 0 bases, and 20 bases lay between the germline ends. Per the germline V gene, CDR1 is SGHTA and CDR2 is FQGTGA. The CDR3 sequence: CASSLYPVGGPSSYNSPLHF. The CDR3 nucleotides read TGTGCCAGCAGCTTATATCCCGTCGGGGGTCCGAGCTCCTATAATTCACCCCTCCACTTT.

Comment on this clone: Relative to the germline gene, one junction end is altered; a read error may explain this. The V and J genes are TRBV7-9 and TRBJ2-2; TRBD2 matches 11 bases. CDR3 size: 15 residues. Per the germline V gene, CDR1 is SEHNR and CDR2 is FQNEAQ (reference sequence). The CDR3 is CASSLAGGNTGELFF. Here the CDR3 DNA reads TGTGCCAGCAGCCTAGCGGGGGGGAACACCGGGGAGCTGTTTTTT.

This chain connects TRBV5-6 to TRBJ1-1, with 8 bases that match TRBD1. Per germline, CDR1 SGHDT and CDR2 YYEEEE. This CDR3 is 13 amino acids long. The J segment lost 4 bases and the V segment lost 3 bases, leaving 2 bases of the junction unmatched. CDR3 region: CASSSTGGTEAFF. CDR3 sequence (DNA): TGTGCCAGCAGCTCAACAGGGGGCACTGAAGCTTTCTTT.

The V call is TRBV7-8, the J call TRBJ2-1, with 12 bases lining up with TRBD1. The CDR3 contains 19 residues. The junction had 11 bases not matched to a gene; V was cut back by 5 bases and J by 0 bases. Germline V gene sequence: CDR1 SGHVS, CDR2 FQNEAQ. The chain's CDR3 is CASSRSRDRGLSSYNEQFF. In DNA form, the CDR3 reads TGTGCCAGCAGCCGGAGCCGGGACAGGGGGCTAAGCTCCTACAATGAGCAGTTCTTC.

The rearrangement joins TRBV19 to TRBJ1-2, with D unresolved. Trimming took off 5 bases at V and 7 bases at J, with 20 bases between the two ends. Germline V CDR1 and CDR2: LNHDA, SQIVND (reference sequence). The CDR3 covers 15 residues. Here the CDR3 DNA reads TGTGCCAGTAGTCCCCTACACGCAGAGATTGTTGGCTACACCTTC. Its translation: CASSPLHAEIVGYTF.

This clone was counted a single time. This chain uses TRBV7-8 with TRBJ2-7; D not resolved. The CDR3 has 16 amino acids. Deletions cut 5 bases from V and 2 bases from J, with 19 bases between. In germline, CDR1 is SGHVS, CDR2 FQNEAQ. The DNA of the CDR3 is TGTGCCAGCAGCCTGCATAAGGCGGTCCCGACCTACGAGCAGTACTTC. It codes for CASSLHKAVPTYEQYF.

The chain is built from TRBV19 and TRBJ1-4; no reliable D call. Per the germline V gene, CDR1 is LNHDA and CDR2 is SQIVND (reference sequence). The CDR3 is made up of 11 amino acids. V lost 5 bases, J lost 7 bases, and 5 bases lay in between. CDR3: CASSSSEKLFF. CDR3 in DNA: TGTGCCAGTAGTTCCAGTGAAAAACTGTTTTTT.

The rearrangement links TRBV27 to TRBJ1-2; maybe TRBD1 (5 bases). CDR3 length: 13 amino acids. The germline V and J ends were trimmed by 5 bases and 3 bases, with 10 bases remaining between them. Germline V CDR1 and CDR2: MNHEY, SMNVEV (reference sequence). The CDR3 spells CASSDGTDYGYTF. The DNA for the CDR3 is TGTGCCAGCAGTGACGGGACTGACTATGGCTACACCTTC.

The chain links TRBV5-7 to TRBJ2-7, with D hard to call. TRBV5-7 carries the ORF label, with uncertain function. Trimming removed 9 bases at V and 1 base at J, with 20 bases between. This CDR3 contains 15 residues. The CDR3 nucleotides read TGTGCCACCGCCCAAGGTCAAAACTGTTCCTACGAGCAGTACTTC. Its translation is CATAQGQNCSYEQYF.